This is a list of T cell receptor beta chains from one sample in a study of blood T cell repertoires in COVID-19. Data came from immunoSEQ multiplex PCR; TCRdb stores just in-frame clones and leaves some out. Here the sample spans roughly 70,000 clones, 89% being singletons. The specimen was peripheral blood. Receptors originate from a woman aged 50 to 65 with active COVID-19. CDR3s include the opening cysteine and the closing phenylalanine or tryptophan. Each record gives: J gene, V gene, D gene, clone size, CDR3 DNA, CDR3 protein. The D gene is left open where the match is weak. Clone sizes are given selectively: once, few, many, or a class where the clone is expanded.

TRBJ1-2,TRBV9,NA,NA,TGTGCCAGCAGCCCCGCGGCGACCACTAACTATGGCTACACCTTC,CASSPAATTNYGYTF
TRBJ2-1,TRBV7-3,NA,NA,TGTGCCAGCAGCTTAATGGCAGGAAACTACAATGAGCAGTTCTTC,CASSLMAGNYNEQFF
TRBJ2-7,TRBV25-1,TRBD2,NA,TGTGCCAGCACCGAAACTAGCGGAATCTACGAGCAGTACTTC,CASTETSGIYEQYF
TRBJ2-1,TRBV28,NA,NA,TGTGCCAGCAGTCTACGTAGACTAGACTCTAGCGATGAGCAGTTCTTC,CASSLRRLDSSDEQFF
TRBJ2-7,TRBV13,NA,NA,TGTGCCAGCAGCTGGTGGGGGGCCTACGAGCAGTACTTC,CASSWWGAYEQYF
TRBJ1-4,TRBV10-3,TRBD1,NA,TGTGCCATCAGCGGGACAGGGAGGCAAACTAATGAAAAACTGTTTTTT,CAISGTGRQTNEKLFF
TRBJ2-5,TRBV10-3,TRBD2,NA,TGTGCCATCAGCCCGACTAGCGGGAGACGGGAGACCCAGTACTTC,CAISPTSGRRETQYF
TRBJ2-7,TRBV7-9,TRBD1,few,TGTGCCAGCAGAGCCGGGACAGGGATGCACGAGCAGTACTTC,CASRAGTGMHEQYF
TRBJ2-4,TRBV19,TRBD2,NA,TGTGCCAGTAGTATAACTAGCGGGGCCTCCAAAAACATTCAGTACTTC,CASSITSGASKNIQYF
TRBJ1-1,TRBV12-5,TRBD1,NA,TGTGCTAGTGGTCCGGGGACAGGTGAAGCTTTCTTT,CASGPGTGEAFF
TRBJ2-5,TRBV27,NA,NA,TGTGCCAGCAGGAGACTGGGGGGTTTTGTGGAGACCCAGTACTTC,CASRRLGGFVETQYF
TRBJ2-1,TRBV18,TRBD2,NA,TGTGCCAGCTCGTCCTCGGGACTAGCGGGACCCAATGAGCAGTTCTTC,CASSSSGLAGPNEQFF
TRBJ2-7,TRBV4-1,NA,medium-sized,TGCGCCAGCAGCCAGAGCGGACAGTCCTCCTACGAGCAGTACTTC,CASSQSGQSSYEQYF
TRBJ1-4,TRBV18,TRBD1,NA,TGTGCCAGCTCACCGGGCCAGGGGGCGCTTCTTGAAAAACTGTTTTTT,CASSPGQGALLEKLFF
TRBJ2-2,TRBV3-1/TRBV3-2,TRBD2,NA,TGTGCCGGGTCAGAGCGGGGCGGGGAGCTGTTTTTT,CAGSERGGELFF
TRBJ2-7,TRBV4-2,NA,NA,TGTGCCAGCAGCCCTACTGTCGGGGAAACCTACGAGCAGTACTTC,CASSPTVGETYEQYF
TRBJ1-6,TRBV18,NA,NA,TGTGCCAGCTCACCGGGGTTCGGGGATTCACCCCTCCACTTT,CASSPGFGDSPLHF
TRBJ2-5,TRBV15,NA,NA,TGTGCCACCAGCATGACCCGGGACTACCAAGAGACCCAGTACTTC,CATSMTRDYQETQYF
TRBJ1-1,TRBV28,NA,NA,TGTGCCAGCAGTTTGGACGGGGGATACACTGAAGCTTTCTTT,CASSLDGGYTEAFF
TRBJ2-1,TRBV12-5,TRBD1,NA,TGTGCTAGTGGGCTGAGACAGGGCTCAGTCTACAATGAGCAGTTCTTC,CASGLRQGSVYNEQFF
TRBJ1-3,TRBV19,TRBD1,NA,TGTGCCAGTAGTGTGGACAGGGGGACTGGAAACACCATATATTTT,CASSVDRGTGNTIYF
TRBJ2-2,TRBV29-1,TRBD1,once,TGCAGCGCCCGGGACAGGGCAAACACCGGGGAGCTGTTTTTT,CSARDRANTGELFF
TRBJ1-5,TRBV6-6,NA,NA,TGTGCCAGCAGTTACGGGCAGCTATACAATCAGCCCCAGCATTTT,CASSYGQLYNQPQHF
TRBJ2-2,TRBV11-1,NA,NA,TGTGCCAGCAGGAAACACAGGGAAACCGGGGAGCTGTTTTTT,CASRKHRETGELFF
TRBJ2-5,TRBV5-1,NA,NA,TGCGCCAGCAGCTTGGCCGCTAGCGAGCGGGAGACCCAGTACTTC,CASSLAASERETQYF
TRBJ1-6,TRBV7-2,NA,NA,TGTGCCAGCAGCTTATCAGGAAGTAATTCACCCCTCCACTTT,CASSLSGSNSPLHF
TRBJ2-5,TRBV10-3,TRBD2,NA,TGTGCCACGCGGACTAGCGGGAGGGCCGGGGAGACCCAGTACTTC,CATRTSGRAGETQYF
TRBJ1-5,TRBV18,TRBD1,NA,TGTGCCAGCTCACCTTCCTTACTCCCGGGACAGAATCAGCCCCAGCATTTT,CASSPSLLPGQNQPQHF
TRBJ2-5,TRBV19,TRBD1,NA,TGTGCCAGTGGACTCGAGGGACAGCTCCAAGAGACCCAGTACTTC,CASGLEGQLQETQYF
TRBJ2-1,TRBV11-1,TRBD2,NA,TGTGCCAGCAGCTTAGACGGGACTAGCGGGACGAACCAGCAGTTCTTC,CASSLDGTSGTNQQFF
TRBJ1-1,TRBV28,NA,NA,TGTGCCAGCAGTTTGGGAGGGGCGGGTAACACTGAAGCTTTCTTT,CASSLGGAGNTEAFF
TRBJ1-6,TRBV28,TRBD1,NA,TGTGCCAGCACCCTGCAGGGGGCGCGAAATTCACCCCTCCACTTT,CASTLQGARNSPLHF
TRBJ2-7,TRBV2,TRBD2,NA,TGTGCCAGCAGTCCGGAACTAGCGGAGCCCCCCTACGAGCAGTACTTC,CASSPELAEPPYEQYF
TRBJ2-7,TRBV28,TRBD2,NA,TGTGCCAGCAGTTACCACGTAGGAAGCGGGAGTGCTGCCTACGAGCAGTACTTC,CASSYHVGSGSAAYEQYF
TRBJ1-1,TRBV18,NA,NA,TGTGCCAGCTCAGTTGGACAGATCACTGAAGCTTTCTTT,CASSVGQITEAFF
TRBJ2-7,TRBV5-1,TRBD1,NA,TGCGCCAGCAGCTTGGCAGATGCCGGGACAGGGTTATACGAGCAGTACTTC,CASSLADAGTGLYEQYF
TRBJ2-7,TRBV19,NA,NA,TGTGCCAGTAGTATGGCGCGGCTAAAAGCTCCCTACGAGCAGTACTTC,CASSMARLKAPYEQYF
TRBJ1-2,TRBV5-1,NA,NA,TGCGCCAGCAGCACCTCGCCTACAGTTAACTATGGCTACACCTTC,CASSTSPTVNYGYTF
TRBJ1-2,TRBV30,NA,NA,TGTGCCTGGAGTGTACCAGGCAGGGTATCATATGGCTACACCTTC,CAWSVPGRVSYGYTF
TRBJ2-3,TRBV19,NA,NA,TGTGCCAGTAGTATAGGACTCCTCAAGCGCGGAGTCAGCACAGATACGCAGTATTTT,CASSIGLLKRGVSTDTQYF
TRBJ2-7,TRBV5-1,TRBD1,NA,TGCGCCAGCAGCTTATCCGGGACAGGTCCTCTAATTGTCAGCTCGTTCCGCTACGAGCAGTACTTC,CASSLSGTGPLIVSSFRYEQYF
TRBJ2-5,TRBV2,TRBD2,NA,TGTGCCAGCATAGCGGGAGAAGAGACCCAGTACTTC,CASIAGEETQYF
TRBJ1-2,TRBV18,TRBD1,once,TGTGCCAGCTCACCACTGGAACAGGGGGGCTATGGCTACACCTTC,CASSPLEQGGYGYTF
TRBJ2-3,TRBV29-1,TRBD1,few,TGCAGCGTTGAGCACAGGGGCCCAGATACGCAGTATTTT,CSVEHRGPDTQYF
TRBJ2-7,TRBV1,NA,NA,TGCACCAGCAGCCAAGATCACGGGGGAGTTATCGACGAGCAGTACTTC,CTSSQDHGGVIDEQYF
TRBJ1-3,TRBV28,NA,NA,TGTGCCAGCAGTTTTGGGAGGGTGACTGGAAACACCATATATTTT,CASSFGRVTGNTIYF
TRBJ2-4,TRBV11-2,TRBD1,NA,TGTGCCAGCAGGTTTCCGGGACAGGGGGCCAAAAACATTCAGTACTTC,CASRFPGQGAKNIQYF
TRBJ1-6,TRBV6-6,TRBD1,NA,TGTGCCAGCAGTTACCCAGGGACAGGGCGCTCACCCCTCCACTTT,CASSYPGTGRSPLHF
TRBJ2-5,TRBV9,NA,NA,TGTGCCAGCAGCGTAGCCTGGAGATCCCAAGAGACCCAGTACTTC,CASSVAWRSQETQYF
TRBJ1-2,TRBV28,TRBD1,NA,TGTGCCAGCAGTCTTCCAGGGGGCTATGGCTACACCTTC,CASSLPGGYGYTF
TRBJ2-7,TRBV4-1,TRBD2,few,TGCGCCAGCAGCCAGGGACTAGCGGTTTACGAGCAGTACTTC,CASSQGLAVYEQYF
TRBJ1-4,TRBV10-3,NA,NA,TGTGCCATCAGTGAGAAGGCAGAAGGAGGAGGGCTGTTTTTT,CAISEKAEGGGLFF
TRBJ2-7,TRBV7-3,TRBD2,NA,TGTGCCAGCAGCTCGGCAAGCGGGGGCGAGCAGTACTTC,CASSSASGGEQYF